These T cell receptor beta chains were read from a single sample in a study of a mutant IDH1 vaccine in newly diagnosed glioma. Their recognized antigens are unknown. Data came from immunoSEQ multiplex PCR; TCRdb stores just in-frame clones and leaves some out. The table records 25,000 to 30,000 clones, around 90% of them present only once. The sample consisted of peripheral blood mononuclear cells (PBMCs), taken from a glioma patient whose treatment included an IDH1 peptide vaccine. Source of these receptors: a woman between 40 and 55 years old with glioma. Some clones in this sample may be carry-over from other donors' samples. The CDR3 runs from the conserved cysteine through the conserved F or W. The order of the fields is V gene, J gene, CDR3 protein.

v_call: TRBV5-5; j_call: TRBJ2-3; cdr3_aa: CASSFILGDTQYF
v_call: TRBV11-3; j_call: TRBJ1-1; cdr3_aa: CASSLGGQGGTEAFF
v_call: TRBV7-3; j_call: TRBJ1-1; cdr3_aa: CASSRQGVTEAFF
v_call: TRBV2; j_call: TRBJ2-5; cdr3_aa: CASKPSGIVETQYF
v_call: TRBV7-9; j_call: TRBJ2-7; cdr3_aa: CASSSDRDYSYEQYF
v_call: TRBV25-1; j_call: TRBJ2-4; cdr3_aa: CASSENRAGLAKNIQYF
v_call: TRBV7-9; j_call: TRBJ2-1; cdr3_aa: CASSFLGNEQFF
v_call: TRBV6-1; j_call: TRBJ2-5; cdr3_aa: CASRQGSGQETQYF
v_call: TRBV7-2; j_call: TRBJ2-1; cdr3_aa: CASSLGLADNEQFF
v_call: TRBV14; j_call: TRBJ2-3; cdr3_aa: CASSQAAGKFDTQYF
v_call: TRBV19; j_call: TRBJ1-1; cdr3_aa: CATGTGSRGAFF
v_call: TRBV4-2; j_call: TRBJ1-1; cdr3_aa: CASSQDPGGITEAFF
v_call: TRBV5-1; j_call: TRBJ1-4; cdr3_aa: CASRAGGPTNEKLFF
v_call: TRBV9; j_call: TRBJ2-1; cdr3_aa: CASSGRTDPKGPPNNEQFF
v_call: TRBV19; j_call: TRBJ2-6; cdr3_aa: CASTALVANVLTF
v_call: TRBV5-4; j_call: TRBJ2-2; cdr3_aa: CASSFSPQGPGELFF
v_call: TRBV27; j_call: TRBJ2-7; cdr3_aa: CASSLSGTGDYEQYF
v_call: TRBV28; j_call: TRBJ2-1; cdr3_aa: CASSSPGTSGKDEQFF
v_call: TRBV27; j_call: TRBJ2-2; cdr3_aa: CASSFPAGELFF
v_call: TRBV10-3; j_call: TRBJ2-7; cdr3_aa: CAISERTSGNYEQYF
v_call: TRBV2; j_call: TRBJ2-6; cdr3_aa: CASSTTGSGANVLTF
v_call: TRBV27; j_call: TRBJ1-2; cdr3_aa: CASKKGGREGNGYTF
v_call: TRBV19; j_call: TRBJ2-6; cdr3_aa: CASSISGGRGGSSGANVLTF
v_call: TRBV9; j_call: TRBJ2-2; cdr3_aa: CASSTGAGGRTGELFF
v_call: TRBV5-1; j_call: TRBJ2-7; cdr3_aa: CASAQGPSYEQYF
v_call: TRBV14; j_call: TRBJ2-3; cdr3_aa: CASSQGQSSTDTQYF
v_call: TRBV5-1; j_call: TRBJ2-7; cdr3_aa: CASRTDYEQYF
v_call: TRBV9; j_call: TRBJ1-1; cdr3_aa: CASSAGVNTEAFF
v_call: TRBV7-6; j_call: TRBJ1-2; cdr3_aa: CASSLVGYREGAYGYTF
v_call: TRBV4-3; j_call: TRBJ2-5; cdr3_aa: CASSQKELGTQYF
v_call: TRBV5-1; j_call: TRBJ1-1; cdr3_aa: CASRVAQGVNTEAFF
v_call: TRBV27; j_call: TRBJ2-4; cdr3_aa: CASSLSVGQGGQNIQYF
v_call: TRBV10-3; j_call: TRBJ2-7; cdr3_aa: CAISESDRGYEQYF
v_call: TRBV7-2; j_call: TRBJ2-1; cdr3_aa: CASSFSGNEQFF
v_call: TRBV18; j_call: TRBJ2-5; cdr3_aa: CASSPFTSGETQYF
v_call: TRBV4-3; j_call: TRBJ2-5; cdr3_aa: CASSQDLPGQGARETQYF